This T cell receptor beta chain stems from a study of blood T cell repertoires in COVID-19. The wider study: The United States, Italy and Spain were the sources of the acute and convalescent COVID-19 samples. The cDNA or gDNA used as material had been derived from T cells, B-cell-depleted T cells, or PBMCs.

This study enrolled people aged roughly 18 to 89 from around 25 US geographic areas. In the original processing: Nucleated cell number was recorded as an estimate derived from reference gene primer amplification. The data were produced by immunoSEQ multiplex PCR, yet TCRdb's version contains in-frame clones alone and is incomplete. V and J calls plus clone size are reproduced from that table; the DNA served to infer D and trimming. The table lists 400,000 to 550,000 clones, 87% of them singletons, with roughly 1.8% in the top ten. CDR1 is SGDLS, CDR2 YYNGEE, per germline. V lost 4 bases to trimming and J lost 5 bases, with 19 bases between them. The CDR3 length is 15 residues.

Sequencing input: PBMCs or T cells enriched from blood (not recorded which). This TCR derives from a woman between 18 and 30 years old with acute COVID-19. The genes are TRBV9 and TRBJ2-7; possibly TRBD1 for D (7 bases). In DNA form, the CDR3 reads TGTGCCAGCAGCACCCGACAGGGAGGTGGAAACGAGCAGTACTTC. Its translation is CASSTRQGGGNEQYF.